Each of the 2 T cell receptor beta chains below was sequenced from the same sample in a study of a mutant IDH1 vaccine in newly diagnosed glioma. Assay used: immunoSEQ multiplex PCR; TCRdb lists only in-frame clones, some missing. Of 60,000 to 75,000 clones detected, about four fifths appear once; the ten largest clones hold approximately 4.4%. Documented time point: baseline, week 1 (first vaccination visit). Treatment specified: pre-vaccination baseline after standard-of-care therapy. The specimen comprised peripheral blood mononuclear cells (PBMCs), sampled from a glioma patient treated with radiotherapy, temozolomide or both. The receptors originated from a woman younger than 35 with glioma. Some clones in this sample may be carry-over from other donors' samples.

This chain links TRBV5-1 with TRBJ2-2; the D gene is possibly TRBD1 (6 bases). Trimming stripped 5 bases from V and 6 bases from J, with 8 bases between. The CDR3 has 12 amino acids. Germline CDR1 is SGHRS and CDR2 is YFSETQ. This CDR3 is CASSTGSGELFF. CDR3 coding DNA: TGCGCCAGCAGTACAGGGTCCGGGGAGCTGTTTTTT.

V gene TRBV11-1 combines with J gene TRBJ2-3; D is unresolved. The V end was cut by 1 base, the J end by 7 bases, with 3 bases between. Germline-derived CDR1 and CDR2 are SGHAT and FQDESV (reference sequence). There are 11 residues in the CDR3. The CDR3 bases are TGTGCCAGCAGCTTAGACAATACGCAGTATTTT. Protein product: CASSLDNTQYF.